Reported below is one TCR beta chain. This clone's antigen is unknown. The junction and the germline gene differ at one end; a read error may be behind it. The data are from a study of CD8+CD57+ T cells in acquired aplastic anemia (dated by TCRdb to the late 2010s). Broadly, across the study: A mean of around 3 ug of DNA, ranging from 0.2 to 27.4 ug, was extracted from sorted CD4+ and CD8+ cells. CD8+CD57+ expansion was defined as frequency above the mean frequency observed in healthy subjects. Broad study findings and their caveats: Some 30 CD8+ CDR3 sequences were shared between patients and controls but appeared highly expressed in patients and within their immunodominant clones. CD8+ Simpson's diversity did not differ significantly between patients and healthy controls (P=0.060).

Genomic DNA was used as template for profiling of TCR beta VDJ combinations and CDR3 sequences. An Illumina HiSeq 2000 was the platform used for TCR repertoire sequencing. The study's processing was this. Repertoire assessment relied on Simpson's diversity index, CDR3 size and DJ length profiles, and TRBV/TRBJ rearrangement plots. The most abundant DNA sequence in the deep sequencing data was defined as the immunodominant clone. CDR3 amino acid sequences were checked for sharing across subjects and were also compared against the VDJdb database and published repertoires. TCRdb reworked the public reads: Q25 trimming with fastp, MiXCR clone assembly, productive beta chains retained. Every entry covers one CDR3 protein and lists the most common genes and DNA from its rows. TCRdb's processing, not the authors', yielded these V and J calls. The sample profile shows a few hundred thousand distinct CDR3 sequences; roughly 82% of them were found once. In total, the top ten clones hold around 40% of the sample.

Expansion of CD8+CD57+ cells had been shown by flow cytometry in the patients chosen for sequencing. Severe acquired aplastic anemia was diagnosed in all patients according to International Study of Aplastic Anemia and Agranulocytosis and Camitta criteria. No therapy had been received by the patients at the time of blood sampling. TCR repertoires of sorted CD4+ and CD8+ blood T cells from severe aplastic anemia patients and healthy subjects were deep-sequenced in the study. In the USA, patient enrollment took place under clinicaltrials.gov protocols 00001620, 01623167, 00001397, 00071045, 00081523 and 00961064. Ficoll-Paque density gradient centrifugation was used to isolate peripheral blood mononuclear cells. Before DNA extraction, CD4+ and CD8+ T cells were sorted with FACS or magnetic beads. This receptor was identified in a human donor with aplastic anemia. The sequenced sample consisted of sorted CD4+, CD8+, or CD8+CD57+ T cells (not recorded which) from PBMCs.

The CDR3 protein is CASSPLARSTVSLYF. The sequence in DNA is TGTGCTAGCAGCCCACTAGCGCGGAGCACGGTCAGCCTTTATTTT. The chain is encoded by TRBV7-7 joined to TRBJ2-3, with 7 bases matching TRBD2. CDR1 SSHAT and CDR2 FNYEAQ are derived from the germline V gene (reference sequence). The CDR3 runs 15 amino acids, cysteine and phenylalanine included. The read is trimmed to its CDR3 DNA, 45 bases read in frame from base 1.